These 18 T cell receptor beta chains share one sample of origin, sequenced in a study of blood T cells in healthy people across ages. The authors ran a second PCR of roughly 6 to 12 cycles using a sample-barcoded 5' primer and a J-beta primer mix. TCRdb reanalysed the 5' RACE reads using MiXCR and keeps one entry per CDR3 protein. This table has about 900,000 distinct CDR3 sequences, 60% to 80% appearing once. Sequenced material: blood. Receptors were obtained from a young man in good health.

This chain joins TRBV6-2 or TRBV6-3 and TRBJ2-1, with 7 bases fitting TRBD2. V gave up 6 bases and J gave up 5 bases; unmatched junction bases: 13. Germline V gene sequence: CDR1 MNHEY, CDR2 SVGEGT. The CDR3 consists of 16 residues. In nucleotides, the CDR3 is TGTGCCAGCAGCCAGCAGCCAAGACTAGCTAACAATGAGCAGTTCTTC. It encodes CASSQQPRLANNEQFF.

The sample holds a few counts of this clonotype. In nucleotides, the CDR3 is TGTGCCAGCAGACCAAGCAGGGACAATGAGCAGTTCTTC. Translation gives CASRPSRDNEQFF. The chain is built from TRBV6-6 and TRBJ2-1, with D tentatively TRBD1 (5 bases). This CDR3 region has 13 residues. Trimming took 6 bases from V and 5 from J, leaving 11 bases between them. The germline CDR1 and CDR2 sequences are MNHNY and SVGAGI (reference sequence).

The chain uses TRBV4-3 and TRBJ1-2; 8 bases are a match to TRBD1. CDR3 length: 15 residues. In germline, CDR1 is LGHNA, CDR2 YSLEER. Unmatched junction bases numbered 5, after V lost 1 base and J lost 4 bases. CDR3 in DNA: TGCGCCAGCAGCCAAGTTGCAGGGGGCACCTATGGCTACACCTTC. Translated: CASSQVAGGTYGYTF.

The chain is built from TRBV29-1 and TRBJ1-5; 8 bases are shared with TRBD1. V trimming: 4 bases; J trimming: 3 bases; junction bases outside the gene matches: 5. This CDR3 comprises 14 residues. Germline loops: CDR1 SQVTM, CDR2 ANQGSEA. CDR3: CSVAQGAFNQPQHF. The CDR3 nucleotides are TGCAGCGTTGCCCAGGGGGCTTTCAATCAGCCCCAGCATTTT. Combining the CDR3 with reference TRBV29-1 and TRBJ1-5 gives the whole variable domain SAVISQKPSRDICQRGTSLTIQCQVDSQVTMMFWYRQQPGQSLTLIATANQGSEATYESGFVIDKFPISRPNLTFSTLTVSNMSPEDSSIYLCSVAQGAFNQPQHFGDGTRLSIL.

About this clonotype: One end of the junction fails to match germline, which may point to a read error. This chain links TRBV20-1 with TRBJ2-7, with a possible D match to TRBD1 (7 bases). Germline assignment: CDR1 DFQATT and CDR2 SNEGSKA (reference sequence). CDR3 length: 14 residues. CDR3 in amino acids: CSANRQGDSSEQYF. The CDR3 bases are TGCAGTGCTAACCGTCAGGGGGACTCCTCCGAGCAGTACTTC.

This chain joins TRBV5-1 and TRBJ2-1; D possibly corresponds to TRBD1 (7 bases). The CDR3 spans 15 residues. Germline V gene sequence: CDR1 SGHRS, CDR2 YFSETQ. The V and J ends lost 5 bases and 2 bases respectively, with 14 bases between them. Written as DNA, the CDR3 is TGCGCCAGCAGACTAACAGGGGAGGCCTACAATGAGCAGTTCTTC. Amino acids: CASRLTGEAYNEQFF.

This rearrangement joins TRBV27 to TRBJ2-6; D remains unclear. The CDR3 totals 16 residues. V lost 4 bases to trimming and J lost 0 bases, with 10 bases between them. Germline CDR1 reads MNHEY; CDR2 reads SMNVEV (reference sequence). The DNA for the CDR3 is TGTGCCAGCAGTTCGGGCTCATTCTCTGGGGCCAACGTCCTGACTTTC. It encodes CASSSGSFSGANVLTF.

V usage is TRBV4-3 and J usage is TRBJ2-3; 12 nucleotides agree with TRBD2. The trim removed 2 bases at V and 0 bases at J, leaving 3 bases unmatched. Germline V gene lookup returns CDR1 LGHNA and CDR2 YSLEER. The length of the CDR3 is 17 residues. CDR3 loop: CASSQLAGGLSTDTQYF. The CDR3 DNA is TGCGCCAGCAGCCAACTAGCGGGGGGGTTAAGCACAGATACGCAGTATTTT.

This rearrangement joins TRBV12-3 or TRBV12-4 to TRBJ2-2, with D perhaps TRBD1 (5 bases). The V gene lost 5 bases and the J gene lost 4 bases, with 8 bases spanning the gap. The CDR3 runs to 13 residues. The CDR3 protein is CASSQQVTGELFF. For the CDR3, the DNA is TGTGCCAGCAGTCAACAGGTCACCGGGGAGCTGTTTTTT.

The chain employs TRBV7-3 and TRBJ1-6; a possible D gene is TRBD1 (5 bases). Germline V lookup: CDR1 SGHTA, CDR2 FQGTGA. Trimming stripped 5 bases from V and 7 bases from J, with 15 bases between. The CDR3 consists of 15 residues. Here the CDR3 reads CASSREGKGNSPLHF. The CDR3 DNA follows: TGTGCCAGCAGCCGTGAAGGGAAGGGGAATTCACCCCTCCACTTT. The complete variable domain, with remaining parts taken from reference TRBV7-3 and TRBJ1-6, reads GAGVSQTPSNKVTEKGKYVELRCDPISGHTALYWYRQSLGQGPEFLIYFQGTGAADDSGLPNDRFFAVRPEGSVSTLKIQRTERGDSAVYLCASSREGKGNSPLHFGNGTRLTVT.

This chain uses TRBV6-5 with TRBJ2-2; D is ambiguous. This CDR3 contains 16 residues. The germline V gene has CDR1 MNHEY and CDR2 SVGAGI. Trimming shortened V by 2 bases and J by 2 bases, and 12 bases separated the two germline ends. CDR3: CASSYAWLRNTGELFF. The CDR3 DNA reads as TGTGCCAGCAGTTACGCTTGGTTACGTAACACCGGGGAGCTGTTTTTT.

In this sample, this clonotype turned up a few times. CDR3 residues: CASSPTVRRNWETQYF. The CDR3 bases are TGTGCCAGCAGCCCCACTGTTCGACGTAATTGGGAGACCCAGTACTTC. This chain uses TRBV13 with TRBJ2-5; D remains unclear. Germline CDR1 reads PRHDT; CDR2 reads FYEKMQ (reference sequence). The CDR3 consists of 16 residues. Trimming took off 5 bases at V and 5 bases at J, with 21 bases between the two ends. The whole variable domain, filled in from reference TRBV13 and TRBJ2-5, reads AAGVIQSPRHLIKEKRETATLKCYPIPRHDTVYWYQQGPGQDPQFLISFYEKMQSDKGSIPDRFSAQQFSDYHSELNMSSLELGDSALYFCASSPTVRRNWETQYFGPGTRLLVL.

The chain has TRBV20-1 and TRBJ1-2; the D gene is possibly TRBD1 (5 bases). The germline V gene has CDR1 DFQATT and CDR2 SNEGSKA (reference sequence). This CDR3 has 15 amino acids. Deletions cut 0 bases from V and 1 base from J, with 12 bases between. The CDR3 here is CSARETGGSNYGYTF. For the CDR3, the DNA is TGCAGTGCTAGAGAAACAGGTGGGAGTAACTATGGCTACACCTTC.

Only a few counts were recorded for this clonotype. This chain uses TRBV29-1 with TRBJ2-5, with D possibly matching TRBD1 (5 bases). Germline V gene lookup returns CDR1 SQVTM and CDR2 ANQGSEA. V shed 4 bases and J shed 5 bases, with 11 bases lying between them. The CDR3 consists of 12 residues. The CDR3 loop is CSVARARETQYF. Written as DNA, the CDR3 is TGCAGCGTTGCCAGGGCACGGGAGACCCAGTACTTC.

The rearrangement links TRBV9 to TRBJ2-3; D call uncertain. V was cut by 0 bases and J by 4 bases, with 3 bases left in between. Germline V CDR1 and CDR2: SGDLS, YYNGEE. This CDR3 is 12 amino acids long. Here the CDR3 DNA reads TGTGCCAGCAGCGTAGAGTCAGATACGCAGTATTTT. It specifies CASSVESDTQYF.

V gene TRBV28 combines with J gene TRBJ2-4, with D perhaps matching TRBD1 (7 bases). The end of the DNA is better explained by TRBJ2-7, so the J call may be wrong. CDR3 length equals 14 residues. Germline assignment: CDR1 MDHEN and CDR2 SYDVKM. The CDR3 region is CASSSIQGGYEQYF. DNA of the CDR3: TGTGCCAGCAGTTCAATTCAGGGGGGCTACGAGCAGTACTTC.

This clonotype was seen a handful of times. The CDR3 region has the DNA TGTGCCAGCAGCGCTAGACAACTAGCGGGGGCCAATGAGCAGTTCTTC. It encodes CASSARQLAGANEQFF. The rearrangement uses TRBV9 and TRBJ2-1; 11 bases map to TRBD2. V shed 3 bases and J 6 bases; nucleotides not matched to a gene: 8. This CDR3 spans 16 amino acids. Germline assignment: CDR1 SGDLS and CDR2 YYNGEE. The full variable domain, rest sourced from reference TRBV9 and TRBJ2-1, is DSGVTQTPKHLITATGQRVTLRCSPRSGDLSVYWYQQSLDQGLQFLIQYYNGEERAKGNILERFSAQQFPDLHSELNLSSLELGDSALYFCASSARQLAGANEQFFGPGTRLTVL.

The J gene is TRBJ2-7, the V gene TRBV4-1; D call uncertain. There are 15 residues in the CDR3. Trimming took off 0 bases at V and 3 bases at J, with 12 bases between the two ends. Germline CDR1 MGHRA, CDR2 YSYEKL. CDR3 loop: CASSQDKASLYEQYF. CDR3 in DNA: TGCGCCAGCAGCCAAGATAAGGCCAGCCTCTACGAGCAGTACTTC.